The 16 T cell receptor beta chains listed next were all sequenced from one sample in a study of regulatory T cells in long-lasting Graves disease. For TCR beta, libraries came from iRepertoire HTBI primers and Arm-PCR of CDR3 regions. TCRdb processed the multiplex PCR reads anew with MiXCR; each CDR3 protein has one entry. Seen here are a few hundred thousand distinct CDR3 sequences, approximately 16% observed once, and the top ten hold 25% to 30%. Described time point: newly diagnosed GD, antithyroid drugs for less than 3 months. The authors made the TCR library using RNA they extracted from PBMCs. The sample was also linked to a second study, of T cells in Graves' hyperthyroidism and ophthalmopathy.

Source: peripheral blood mononuclear cells (PBMCs), taken at new diagnosis, from a patient treated with antithyroid drugs. Receptors originate from a man between 35 and 55 years old with Graves disease.

This clonotype was counted many times. This sequence joins TRBV10-3 and TRBJ2-7; 9 nucleotides agree with TRBD2. This CDR3 is 15 amino acids long. Germline CDR1 and CDR2: ENHRY and SYGVKD. V dropped 5 bases and J dropped 0; count of bases not matched to a gene: 5. CDR3 DNA sequence: TGTGCCATCAGTAGACTAGCGGATCCCTCCTACGAGCAGTACTTC. This sequence encodes CAISRLADPSYEQYF.

Concerning this clonotype: This CDR3 is missing its conserved last phenylalanine or tryptophan, likely due to a read error. V is TRBV5-1 and J is TRBJ2-3; 10 nucleotides line up with TRBD2. Trimming at V came to 4 bases and at J to 4 bases, leaving 6 bases not matched to a gene. Looked up from germline, CDR1 is SGHRS and CDR2 is YFSETQ. This CDR3 contains 15 residues. CDR3 in DNA: TGCGCCAGCAGCACAGCGGGGGGGCCGCCAGATACGCAGTATCTT. Translating it yields CASSTAGGPPDTQYL.

At least ten counts were recorded for this clonotype. The V and J genes are TRBV5-1 and TRBJ2-7; D gene uncertain. The CDR3 loop spans 18 amino acids. The V and J ends lost 0 bases and 3 bases respectively, with 22 bases between them. In germline, CDR1 is SGHRS, CDR2 YFSETQ. The CDR3 sequence is CASSLGPLGPRTYYEQYF. The DNA of the CDR3 is TGCGCCAGCAGCTTGGGACCATTAGGCCCTAGGACGTACTACGAGCAGTACTTC. Full variable domain (remainder filled in from reference TRBV5-1 and TRBJ2-7): KAGVTQTPRYLIKTRGQQVTLSCSPISGHRSVSWYQQTPGQGLQFLFEYFSETQRNKGNFPGRFSGRQFSNSRSEMNVSTLELGDSALYLCASSLGPLGPRTYYEQYFGPGTRLTVT.

Ten or more counts support this clonotype. Here the CDR3 reads CASSLRGSAEAFF. The CDR3 region has the DNA TGTGCCAGCAGCCTGCGGGGGTCGGCTGAAGCTTTCTTT. The J gene is TRBJ1-1, the V gene TRBV3-1; D may be TRBD1 (5 bases). CDR3 size: 13 residues. The germline V gene encodes CDR1 LGHDT and CDR2 YNNKEL (reference sequence). Trimming took 4 bases from V and 6 from J, leaving 12 bases between them.

This clonotype was picked up many times. The chain joins TRBV5-1 to TRBJ1-2; D gene unclear. Germline V CDR1 and CDR2: SGHRS, YFSETQ. The CDR3 runs to 15 residues. The V gene lost 0 bases and the J gene lost 4 bases, with 13 bases spanning the gap. The CDR3 DNA reads as TGCGCCAGCAGCTTGGGATCGGCAGGACCCTATGGCTACACCTTC. This translates into CASSLGSAGPYGYTF.

This clonotype was seen many times. V is TRBV30 and J is TRBJ1-2; possible D gene TRBD1, 5 bases. In germline, CDR1 is GTSNPN, CDR2 SVGIG (reference sequence). The CDR3 consists of 12 residues. Trimming removed 5 bases from V and 5 bases from J, with 12 bases in between. CDR3: CAWGTSSYGYTF. The CDR3 region has the DNA TGTGCCTGGGGGACTTCTTCATATGGCTACACCTTC.

This clonotype was picked up a small number of times. V and J are TRBV3-1 and TRBJ2-2; possibly TRBD1 for D (7 bases). This CDR3 is built from 16 residues. Between the trimmed V and J ends, which lost 2 bases and 5 bases, there was a span of 15 bases. The germline V gene has CDR1 LGHDT and CDR2 YNNKEL (reference sequence). The CDR3 bases are TGTGCCAGCAGCCAAAGGTTACCAGGGGGGACCGGGGAGCTGTTTTTT. Translating gives CASSQRLPGGTGELFF. The full variable domain, rest sourced from reference TRBV3-1 and TRBJ2-2, is DTAVSQTPKYLVTQMGNDKSIKCEQNLGHDTMYWYKQDSKKFLKIMFSYNNKELIINETVPNRFSPKSPDKAHLNLHINSLELGDSAVYFCASSQRLPGGTGELFFGEGSRLTVL.

The rearrangement uses TRBV6-1 and TRBJ1-5; the match to TRBD1 covers 9 bases. CDR3 size: 19 residues. Germline trimming cut 5 bases from V and 0 bases from J; bases unmatched to any gene: 14. Germline assignment: CDR1 MNHNS and CDR2 SASEGT. This chain's CDR3 is CASSPLEWTGVYSNQPQHF. Here the CDR3 DNA reads TGTGCCAGCAGTCCCCTTGAATGGACAGGGGTTTATAGCAATCAGCCCCAGCATTTT.

This clonotype was picked up many times. The gene calls are TRBV19 and TRBJ1-1; no clear D gene. Trimming pared 3 bases from V and 0 bases from J, leaving 14 bases between. The CDR3 length is 16 residues. The germline V gene has CDR1 LNHDA and CDR2 SQIVND (reference sequence). CDR3 residues: CASSILFGLMNTEAFF. CDR3 nucleotide sequence: TGTGCCAGTAGTATTCTTTTCGGACTTATGAACACTGAAGCTTTCTTT. The variable domain in full, completed from reference TRBV19 and TRBJ1-1, reads DGGITQSPKYLFRKEGQNVTLSCEQNLNHDAMYWYRQDPGQGLRLIYYSQIVNDFQKGDIAEGYSVSREKKESFPLTVTSAQKNPTAFYLCASSILFGLMNTEAFFGQGTRLTVV.

V and J are TRBV4-2 and TRBJ1-1; D unclear. CDR1 is LGHNA, CDR2 YNFKEQ, per germline. The CDR3 is 15 residues long. V was shortened by 0 bases and J by 1 base, with 9 bases between the two germline ends. The CDR3, as DNA: TGTGCCAGCAGCCAAGAATCGGGTCGGAACACTGAAGCTTTCTTT. Its protein product is CASSQESGRNTEAFF.

A few counts support this clonotype. The chain combines TRBV7-2 with TRBJ2-2; D is ambiguous. Germline V gene sequence: CDR1 SGHTA, CDR2 FQGNSA. The CDR3 is 16 amino acids. V lost 2 bases to trimming and J lost 1 base, with 11 bases between them. CDR3 loop: CASSLFSSRNTGELFF. The CDR3 region has the DNA TGTGCCAGCAGCTTATTTTCGAGCAGGAACACCGGGGAGCTGTTTTTT.

This clonotype has a count of ten or more. V gene TRBV12-3 or TRBV12-4 combines with J gene TRBJ2-3, with 10 bases fitting TRBD2. The CDR3 contains 18 residues. With V trimmed by 5 bases and J by 0 bases, 11 bases remained unmatched. CDR3 nucleotide sequence: TGTGCCAGCAGTCCTTCGCTAGCGGGGGCCCTTAGCACAGATACGCAGTATTTT. It encodes CASSPSLAGALSTDTQYF.

The sample holds a few counts of this clonotype. The V and J genes are TRBV19 and TRBJ2-1; the D gene is possibly TRBD2 (6 bases). The V end was cut by 5 bases, the J end by 0 bases, with 11 bases between. Germline V gene lookup returns CDR1 LNHDA and CDR2 SQIVND (reference sequence). The CDR3 sequence is 15 residues long. The CDR3 spells CASSYPGSSYNEQFF. The CDR3 DNA reads TGTGCCAGTAGTTATCCCGGGAGCTCCTACAATGAGCAGTTCTTC.

There are a few counts of this clonotype. This chain links TRBV6-2 or TRBV6-3 with TRBJ2-5; 7 bases agree with TRBD2. CDR3 length: 13 residues. V trimming: 5 bases; J trimming: 5 bases; junction bases outside the gene matches: 5. Germline values: CDR1 MNHEY, CDR2 SVGEGT. CDR3 loop: CASSEAGTETQYF. The CDR3 DNA is TGTGCCAGCAGTGAAGCGGGGACGGAGACCCAGTACTTC.

This clonotype was observed many times. V is TRBV24-1 and J is TRBJ2-5, with D unresolved. This CDR3 spans 14 amino acids. CDR1 is KGHDR and CDR2 is SFDVKD in the germline V gene. Trimming took off 4 bases at V and 5 bases at J, with 13 bases between the two ends. The CDR3 region has the DNA TGTGCCACCAGTGACCCTCCCTCGTCGGAGACCCAGTACTTC. Residues: CATSDPPSSETQYF.

This clonotype was seen ten or more times. V is TRBV30 and J is TRBJ1-1, with D possibly TRBD1 on 5 matching bases. This CDR3 region has 11 residues. V shed 4 bases and J shed 11 bases, with 14 bases lying between them. Germline CDR1 reads GTSNPN; CDR2 reads SVGIG (reference sequence). The CDR3 region has the DNA TGTGCCTGGACGGGGCCTCTGAAGGCTTTCTTT. Its protein is CAWTGPLKAFF.